The rows below give T cell receptor beta chains drawn from one sample of a study of cytomegalovirus exposure and HLA in healthy donors. Sequenced by immunoSEQ multiplex PCR; TCRdb stores in-frame clones only, minus some. Of 150,000 or so clones listed, approximately 63% are singletons. The sequenced sample consisted of PBMCs. The source of these receptors is a woman aged 60-75 years in good health and CMV-seropositive. The CDR3 runs from the conserved cysteine through the conserved F or W. The D gene is left open where the match is weak. Expanded clones get a size class; other rows say once, few or many, or leave the size out.

.	TRBV7-8	TRBJ1-4	TRBD1	CASSVGQGGNEKLFF	TGTGCCAGCAGCGTAGGACAGGGCGGTAATGAAAAACTGTTTTTT
few	TRBV27	TRBJ2-1	TRBD2	CASSARLAGGYNEQFF	TGTGCCAGCAGTGCCCGACTAGCGGGAGGTTACAATGAGCAGTTCTTC
.	TRBV5-1	TRBJ1-2	.	CASSTGLQAGYTF	TGCGCCAGCAGCACGGGACTCCAAGCGGGCTACACCTTC
.	TRBV2	TRBJ1-2	.	CASSLEPSLNGYTF	TGTGCCAGCAGTCTGGAGCCGTCTTTAAATGGCTACACCTTC
.	TRBV27	TRBJ2-5	.	CASSFNRGETQYF	TGTGCCAGCAGTTTTAACCGGGGGGAGACCCAGTACTTC
.	TRBV13	TRBJ2-4	TRBD1	CASSSRQGEDIQYF	TGTGCCAGCAGCTCCCGACAGGGTGAAGACATTCAGTACTTC
few	TRBV13	TRBJ1-3	.	CASRIAGFSGNTIYF	TGTGCCAGCAGGATAGCTGGGTTTTCTGGAAACACCATATATTTT
.	TRBV18	TRBJ1-5	TRBD1	CASSAQGAYGNQPQHF	TGTGCCAGCTCAGCACAGGGGGCTTACGGCAATCAGCCCCAGCATTTT
.	TRBV19	TRBJ1-4	.	CASSTRTARLSTNEKLFF	TGTGCCAGTAGTACCCGAACCGCCAGGCTATCAACTAATGAAAAACTGTTTTTT
.	TRBV5-4	TRBJ1-3	.	CASRGGDTGNTIYF	TGTGCCAGCAGGGGAGGGGATACTGGAAACACCATATATTTT
.	TRBV25-1	TRBJ2-7	TRBD2	CASTQGGRAGEQYF	TGTGCCAGCACCCAGGGAGGGAGGGCCGGGGAGCAGTACTTC
.	TRBV6-1	TRBJ2-7	TRBD2	CASTLTSGSSYEQYF	TGTGCCAGCACTTTGACTAGCGGGTCCTCCTACGAGCAGTACTTC
once	TRBV14	TRBJ1-1	.	CASSRAPNTEAFF	TGTGCCAGCAGCCGGGCCCCGAACACTGAAGCTTTCTTT
.	TRBV18	TRBJ2-7	.	CASSLDRNSYEQYF	TGTGCCAGCTCACTCGACAGGAACTCCTACGAGCAGTACTTC
.	TRBV27	TRBJ2-7	TRBD2	CASSFGTSGRAKGVEQYF	TGTGCCAGCAGTTTCGGGACTAGCGGGAGGGCCAAAGGGGTCGAGCAGTACTTC
.	TRBV5-1	TRBJ2-3	TRBD2	CASSSLAGLSSTDTQYF	TGCGCCAGCAGCTCGCTAGCGGGCCTTTCTAGCACAGATACGCAGTATTTT
.	TRBV5-5	TRBJ2-1	.	CASSLDRTYNEQFF	TGTGCCAGCAGCTTGGATAGGACTTACAATGAGCAGTTCTTC
.	TRBV29-1	TRBJ2-5	.	CSGETDPRETQYF	TGCAGCGGGGAGACGGATCCCCGGGAGACCCAGTACTTC
.	TRBV14	TRBJ2-3	TRBD2	CASSQSGAADTQYF	TGTGCCAGCAGCCAAAGCGGGGCGGCAGATACGCAGTATTTT
.	TRBV28	TRBJ2-7	TRBD2	CASTTPREGPYEQYF	TGTGCCAGCACCACCCCAAGGGAGGGGCCCTACGAGCAGTACTTC
.	TRBV18	TRBJ1-5	TRBD1	CASSPGQSNQPQHF	TGTGCCAGCTCACCGGGACAGAGCAATCAGCCCCAGCATTTT
.	TRBV6-1	TRBJ2-2	.	CAHDSRFGTGELFF	TGTGCCCACGACAGCAGGTTCGGCACCGGGGAGCTGTTTTTT
.	TRBV2	TRBJ1-1	.	CASSDSSGTEAFF	TGTGCCAGCAGTGATTCAAGCGGAACTGAAGCTTTCTTT
.	TRBV6-1	TRBJ1-5	.	CASTRQSLGNQPQHF	TGTGCCAGCACCCGACAGTCCCTGGGCAATCAGCCCCAGCATTTT
.	TRBV28	TRBJ2-5	.	CASRPGLIQETQYF	TGTGCCAGCAGACCCGGTCTTATCCAAGAGACCCAGTACTTC
.	TRBV5-1	TRBJ1-4	TRBD1	CASSLGAGGNNEKLFF	TGCGCCAGCAGCTTGGGGGCAGGGGGCAATAATGAAAAACTGTTTTTT
.	TRBV2	TRBJ2-1	TRBD2	CASTWLAGAGNEQFF	TGTGCCAGCACCTGGCTAGCGGGAGCGGGGAATGAGCAGTTCTTC
.	TRBV27	TRBJ2-5	TRBD2	CASRVAGGDRETQYF	TGTGCCAGCCGGGTGGCGGGAGGGGACCGAGAGACCCAGTACTTC
.	TRBV7-8	TRBJ2-1	TRBD2	CASSFRDYPYNEQFF	TGTGCCAGCAGCTTCCGGGACTACCCCTACAATGAGCAGTTCTTC
.	TRBV29-1	TRBJ1-1	TRBD1	CSVVGAGGLNTEAFF	TGCAGCGTGGTTGGGGCAGGGGGCTTGAACACTGAAGCTTTCTTT
.	TRBV5-4	TRBJ1-4	.	CASSFGRGTNEKLFF	TGTGCCAGCAGCTTTGGGCGGGGGACTAATGAAAAACTGTTTTTT
few	TRBV29-1	TRBJ1-4	TRBD1	CSATGQGDEKLFF	TGCAGCGCCACGGGACAGGGGGACGAAAAACTGTTTTTT
.	TRBV7-8	TRBJ1-2	.	CASSTEGSSYGYTF	TGTGCCAGCAGCACAGAAGGCAGTTCCTATGGCTACACCTTC
.	TRBV18	TRBJ2-7	TRBD2	CASSPPSGGSGEQYF	TGTGCCAGCTCACCACCTTCGGGAGGGTCGGGTGAGCAGTACTTC
.	TRBV27	TRBJ1-1	.	CASSVILTGPYTEAFF	TGTGCCAGCAGTGTTATATTGACAGGCCCGTACACTGAAGCTTTCTTT
few	TRBV7-2	TRBJ2-7	.	CASSNPGYYEQYF	TGTGCCAGCAGCAATCCGGGATACTACGAGCAGTACTTC
.	TRBV5-1	TRBJ2-6	TRBD1	CASSLTGVGANVLTF	TGCGCCAGCAGCTTAACAGGGGTTGGGGCCAACGTCCTGACTTTC
once	TRBV5-4	TRBJ1-2	.	CASSFLEDGYTF	TGTGCCAGCAGCTTCTTAGAGGATGGCTACACCTTC
once	TRBV2	TRBJ2-7	.	CASSQVSYEQYF	TGTGCCAGCTCACAGGTTTCCTACGAGCAGTACTTC
once	TRBV5-1	TRBJ1-2	.	CASSGSDSTNYGYTF	TGCGCCAGCAGCGGATCGGACAGCACTAACTATGGCTACACCTTC
.	TRBV10-3	TRBJ2-5	.	CAISERELETQYF	TGTGCCATCAGTGAGAGGGAGTTAGAGACCCAGTACTTC
once	TRBV10-3	TRBJ2-1	TRBD2	CAIREGLAGEEQFF	TGTGCCATCAGGGAGGGACTAGCGGGAGAGGAGCAGTTCTTC
.	TRBV7-9	TRBJ2-5	.	CASSLVSETQYF	TGTGCCAGCAGCTTAGTCTCTGAGACCCAGTACTTC
.	TRBV5-4	TRBJ1-2	.	CASRLLDYGYTF	TGTGCCAGCAGGCTACTCGACTATGGCTACACCTTC
.	TRBV5-1	TRBJ1-1	.	CASSLDEAGNTEAFF	TGCGCCAGCAGCTTGGATGAGGCTGGGAACACTGAAGCTTTCTTT
.	TRBV4-1	TRBJ2-7	.	CASSPQAGVSSYEQYF	TGCGCCAGCAGCCCCCAGGCGGGCGTAAGCTCCTACGAGCAGTACTTC
few	TRBV28	TRBJ1-5	.	CASSPQQGSQPQHF	TGTGCCAGCAGTCCCCAGCAGGGAAGTCAGCCCCAGCATTTT
.	TRBV6-6	TRBJ1-1	TRBD1	CASSYGQGRNTEAFF	TGTGCCAGCAGTTACGGACAGGGGCGCAACACTGAAGCTTTCTTT
.	TRBV6-1	TRBJ2-5	TRBD2	CASSGSGIGETQYF	TGTGCCAGCAGTGGTAGCGGGATTGGAGAGACCCAGTACTTC
.	TRBV7-2	TRBJ2-1	.	CASSSRLGNEQFF	TGTGCCAGCAGCTCTCGACTAGGGAATGAGCAGTTCTTC
.	TRBV2	TRBJ1-5	.	CASRETGVSNQPQHF	TGTGCCAGCAGAGAGACAGGAGTTAGCAATCAGCCCCAGCATTTT
once	TRBV30	TRBJ2-6	.	CAWTYRVSGANVLTF	TGTGCCTGGACCTACAGGGTATCTGGGGCCAACGTCCTGACTTTC
.	TRBV28	TRBJ1-5	.	CASRVRGAAGPRENQPQHF	TGTGCCAGCAGGGTCCGGGGGGCAGCCGGGCCTCGGGAGAATCAGCCCCAGCATTTT
.	TRBV9	TRBJ1-5	.	CASSVAGEGQPQHF	TGTGCCAGCAGCGTAGCCGGGGAAGGACAGCCCCAGCATTTT